This TCR beta chain was observed in a study of CD8+CD57+ T cells in acquired aplastic anemia. Study background: CD4+ cells from healthy donors averaged about 10 million reads. Notes on the study in general: Patients and controls were found to share 25 to 35 CD8+ CDR3 sequences.

TCR beta VDJ combinations and CDR3 sequences were profiled from genomic DNA. TCRdb itself ran the reads through MiXCR, one entry per CDR3 protein. The table has 150,000 to 200,000 distinct CDR3 sequences, around 45% seen once; the top ten hold around 2.9%. To note about this clonotype: What it binds is unknown.

The V gene's germline CDR1 is DFQATT and CDR2 SNEGSKA (reference sequence). The CDR3 has 14 residues. V was trimmed by 0 bases and J by 0 bases, leaving 8 bases between them. The clonotype originates from a human donor in good health. V gene TRBV20-1 combines with J gene TRBJ1-2; D is unresolved. The material sequenced was sorted CD4+, CD8+, or CD8+CD57+ T cells (not recorded which) from PBMCs. In nucleotides, the CDR3 is TGCAGTGCTAGAGATGAGCTCACTAACTATGGCTACACCTTC. Protein: CSARDELTNYGYTF.